This TCR beta chain was sequenced for a study of blood T cell repertoires in COVID-19. As for the study in general: The United States, Italy and Spain supplied acute and convalescent COVID-19 samples. T cells, B-cell-depleted T cells, or PBMCs provided the cDNA or gDNA that served as material.

The CDR3 runs to 13 residues. Trimming removed 3 bases from V and 4 bases from J; junction bases left unmatched: 1. The Seattle patients, enrolled during active infection, were followed longitudinally. Repertoires were generated with immunoSEQ multiplex PCR, while TCRdb's copy carries only in-frame clones and drops some. The data contain 200,000 to 250,000 clones, approximately 85% of them singletons. The sample was peripheral blood. The V gene is TRBV12-3 or TRBV12-4, the J gene TRBJ2-5; 8 nucleotides agree with TRBD1. This clonotype was sampled from a woman in her sixties or seventies with COVID-19, enrolled during active disease. The CDR3 protein is CASSFRGRETQYF. CDR3 bases: TGTGCCAGCAGTTTCAGGGGGCGAGAGACCCAGTACTTC.